The source of this T cell receptor beta chain is a study of T cell changes during pregnancy in multiple sclerosis (dated by TCRdb to between 2019 and 2020). About the study as a whole: The study examined how the T cell repertoire changed over the course of pregnancy in women with multiple sclerosis.

Preparation of the library involved the immunoSEQ multiplex PCR assay. TCRdb stores this immuneACCESS table with in-frame sequences only. Part of the clones is absent; in the studies checked, under half of the shortfall reflects unresolved V genes, and no reason is known for the rest. This sample lists approximately 57,000 clones; 80% to 95% were detected once. The top ten hold about 3.7% of the sample. For this clone: The target of this receptor is not known. Base qualities were left out, and no much larger clone turns up one base away.

Trimming leaves V shorter by 7 bases and J shorter by 3 bases, with the junction holding 6 bases beyond the gene matches. CDR1 and CDR2, per the germline V gene, are SNHLY and FYNNEI. The CDR3 measures 15 amino acids from cysteine to phenylalanine. Left in the record is the CDR3 DNA by itself, 45 bases read in frame from the first base. The sequences come from peripheral blood, collected after pregnancy. This TCR derives from a female donor in good health, enrolled as a control in a pregnancy study. Recombination joined TRBV2 with TRBJ2-5; a stretch of 12 junction bases matches TRBD1. The CDR3 sequence is CASKPGTGGEETQYF. The bases are TGTGCCAGCAAGCCGGGGACAGGGGGCGAAGAGACCCAGTACTTC.